The entry that follows covers one T cell receptor beta chain sequence. Reverse transcription of roughly 0.45 to 1 ug RNA used random hexamers. The amplification used immunoSEQ multiplex PCR on TCR beta CDR3; it spanned 54 Vbeta and 13 Jbeta. TCRdb reprocessed the immunoSEQ multiplex PCR reads via MiXCR and lists one record per CDR3 protein. The sample lists about 210,000 distinct CDR3 sequences; 95% were seen once. This CDR3 comprises 14 residues. CDR1 is SGDLS and CDR2 is YYNGEE in the germline V gene. V lost 3 bases, J lost 1 base, and 10 bases lay in between. Blood CD8+ and CD4+ T cells underwent high-throughput TCR beta sequencing. The study used treatment-naive patients who had stable or active relapsing-remitting disease as multiple sclerosis controls. The CD8+ and CD4+ T cells were negatively isolated, with the TEMRA cells enriched by FACS. These data belong to a study of CD8 T cells in Susac syndrome.

This TCR came from a human donor with multiple sclerosis. The chain combines TRBV9 with TRBJ1-1; no clear D gene. The sample comprised CD4+ T cells from PBMCs. The CDR3 spells CASSAQSANTEAFF. CDR3 in DNA: TGTGCCAGCAGCGCCCAATCAGCGAACACTGAAGCTTTCTTT.